The sequence of this T cell receptor (beta chain) was determined in a study of T cell responses to AZD1222 COVID-19 vaccine (dated by TCRdb to the early 2020s). Turning to the overall study: AZD1222 recipients with second doses at about 4 weeks or about 12 weeks were pooled, because spike-specific TCR depth and breadth did not differ between schedules. TCR sequencing covered some 250 trial participants: nearly 210 given two doses of AZD1222 and 26 given two doses of MenACWY control vaccine. Trial participants were enrolled by age into subgroups of 18-55, 56-69 and 70-plus years, and around 150, 29 and 61 TCR-sequenced participants, respectively, were included in these subgroups.

As to this clone: The antigen it binds to is not known. No much larger clone is present one base from it, and per-base qualities are unavailable.

For CDR1 and CDR2, the germline V gene lists MGHRA and YSYEKL. The germline ends are 26 bases apart after V is trimmed by 7 bases and J by 4 bases. Inclusive of the bounding cysteine and phenylalanine, the CDR3 is 18 residues long. Only the CDR3 DNA is retained, 54 bases long and in frame from the first base. The CDR3 regions of human TCRbeta chains were analyzed by immunosequencing. The study's processing was this. Repertoire TCRs were matched against a reference library of SARS-CoV-2-specific TCRs generated with the MIRA antigen-specificity platform. Breadth was defined as the fraction of unique TCRs that were SARS-CoV-2-associated. Depth was defined as the fraction of total T cells that were SARS-CoV-2-associated. Using the MIRA data, each spike-specific TCR was mapped to the spike region that the TCR reacts to and placed in a CD4 or CD8 class. Log10-transformed breadth and depth values were compared by one-way ANOVA with Sidak's multiple comparisons tests. The table was pulled from immuneACCESS by TCRdb, which kept in-frame rearrangements only. Such tables lose some clones; where checked, under half of the loss comes from unresolved V genes, and the rest has no known cause. V and J calls and clone size follow that table, whereas D and trimming were derived from the DNA. In all, the sample holds about 170,000 clones, and more than 85% of those were seen once. Together, the top ten hold approximately 3.9% of the sample.

General conclusions and limits of the study: A significant rise in spike-specific TCR breadth and depth was observed after two AZD1222 doses relative to day 0 and relative to MenACWY recipients. The 56-69-year group was small, and its depth increase did not reach significance, likely because of low power. Reportedly, almost half of the unique spike-specific TCRs recognized epitopes lying outside the regions that are mutated in the B.1.351 and B.1.1.7 variants. Conclusions about previously exposed vaccinees are limited because only five or six AZD1222 recipients were SARS-CoV-2 seropositive at baseline. The vaccine-associated CD4 TCRs covered the entire spike protein, and the dominant responses fell in regions 160-218 and 743-854. Participants were mostly white British and included more females than males, and it was suggested by the authors that clonal diversity may have been underestimated. Because no day 14 peak-response samples were available, repertoires were characterized only after the peak T cell response.

What the time point label conveys for this sample: baseline before first vaccination. Vaccinee samples were obtained from the UK trials COV001 and COV002, which included a single-blind randomized controlled phase 2/3 trial of AZD1222 (ChAdOx1 nCoV-19) in healthy adults. Trial participant PBMC samples were collected at day 0 and day 28 after the second dose for TCRbeta chain sequencing. This material consisted of peripheral blood, taken on day 0 of AZD1222 vaccination. Rearrangement joined TRBV4-1 to TRBJ1-5, and possibly TRBD1, on 5 matching bases. The receptor's source is an adult in good health. The DNA reads as follows: TGCGCCAGCACCCGGGCCTCCACCGGACGGGGGATTAATCAGCCCCAGCATTTT. Its translation reads: CASTRASTGRGINQPQHF.